One TCR beta chain is described in this entry. This record comes from a study of CD8 T cells in Susac syndrome. RNA was extracted with the RNeasy kit, and a quantity of about 0.45 to 1 ug was reverse transcribed using random hexamers. The authors amplified TCR beta CDR3 across 54 Vbeta and 13 Jbeta using immunoSEQ multiplex PCR. TCRdb used MiXCR to reprocess the immunoSEQ multiplex PCR reads, holding one entry per CDR3 protein. The sample consists of about 250,000 distinct CDR3 sequences, 80% to 95% of them appearing once. The sequence was obtained from a human donor with multiple sclerosis. Sequencing was performed on CD4+ T cells from PBMCs.

CDR3 coding DNA: TGTGCCAGTAGTCTACAGGGTGGACCTGGAAACACCATATATTTT. Its protein product is CASSLQGGPGNTIYF. The gene calls are TRBV19 and TRBJ1-3; D possibly corresponds to TRBD1 (6 bases). Per germline, CDR1 LNHDA and CDR2 SQIVND (reference sequence). The CDR3 spans 15 residues. V was shortened by 5 bases and J by 2 bases, with 13 bases between the two germline ends.